The clone carrying this TCR beta chain was seen repeatedly, ten times or more. Its antigen is not known. This sample stems from a study of CD8 T cells in ankylosing spondylitis. Findings and limits, study-wide: Blood from ankylosing spondylitis patients appeared to carry a characteristic roughly eight-variant TCR beta motif.

Quantitative 5'-RACE was performed with molecular barcodes, and it yielded the TCR beta libraries. TCRdb re-called the 5' RACE reads with MiXCR, one entry per CDR3 protein. The data hold around 150,000 distinct CDR3 sequences, with over 9.5% observed a single time. The CDR3 covers 15 residues. V lost 1 base to trimming and J lost 0 bases, with 9 bases between them. The source of this sequence is a female donor with ankylosing spondylitis or in good health (not recorded which). V is TRBV12-3 or TRBV12-4 and J is TRBJ1-2; D remains ambiguous. Sequenced sample: blood, either unsorted or a sorted T cell fraction (not recorded which). The CDR3 protein is CASSLVRATNYGYTF. Written as DNA, the CDR3 is TGTGCCAGCAGTTTAGTAAGGGCCACTAACTATGGCTACACCTTC.